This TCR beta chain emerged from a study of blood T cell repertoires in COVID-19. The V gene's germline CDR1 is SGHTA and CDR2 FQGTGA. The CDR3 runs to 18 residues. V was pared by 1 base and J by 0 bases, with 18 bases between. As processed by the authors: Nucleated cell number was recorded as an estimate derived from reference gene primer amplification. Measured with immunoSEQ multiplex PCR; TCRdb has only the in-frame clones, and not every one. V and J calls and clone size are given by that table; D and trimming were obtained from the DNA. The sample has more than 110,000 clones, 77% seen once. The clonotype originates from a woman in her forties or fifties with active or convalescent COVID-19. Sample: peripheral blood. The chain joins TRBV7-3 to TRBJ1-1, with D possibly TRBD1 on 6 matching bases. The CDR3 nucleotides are TGTGCCAGCAGCTTAATAGGAACCAGAACAGGGATGAACACTGAAGCTTTCTTT. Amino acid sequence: CASSLIGTRTGMNTEAFF.